What follows describes a single T cell receptor beta chain. No antigen is known for it. The data are from a study of T cell responses to AZD1222 COVID-19 vaccine. Study results and limitations: White British donors predominated, females outnumbered males, and clonal diversity was possibly underestimated. At baseline, just five to seven AZD1222 recipients tested seropositive. Nearly half of unique spike-specific TCRs reportedly avoided B.1.351 and B.1.1.7 mutated regions.

The length of the CDR3 is 16 residues. Trimming took 2 bases from V and 6 from J; bases not matched to a gene: 7. Germline lookup yields CDR1 KGHSH and CDR2 LQKENI. Combined were second doses at about 4 or about 12 weeks. Measured with immunoSEQ multiplex PCR; TCRdb has only the in-frame clones, and not every one. Of roughly 120,000 clones in the sample, approximately 90% are singletons; the top ten hold about 3.3%. The chain employs TRBV18 and TRBJ2-1; 10 bases fit TRBD2. Material: peripheral blood, obtained 28 days after the second AZD1222 dose. The TCR originated in an adult who received the AZD1222 COVID-19 vaccine. The CDR3 spells CASSPTGSGRANEQFF. CDR3 nucleotide sequence: TGTGCCAGCTCACCAACGGGGAGCGGGAGGGCCAATGAGCAGTTCTTC.